There are a few counts of the clone carrying this TCR beta chain. Antigen: not known. A modified ARM-PCR protocol with three rounds of nested PCR amplified TCRbeta. MiXCR was run by TCRdb on the multiplex PCR reads, yielding one entry per CDR3 protein. The profile shows roughly 70,000 distinct CDR3 sequences, around three quarters of them singletons. The sample comes from a study of tumor and adjacent non-tumor tissue in lung cancer. Study-wide context: Stage I to III disease affected 10 men and 5 women aged roughly 31 to 85. Points from the study as a whole: Tumor tissue had significantly higher TCR diversity than normal lung.

Germline V gene sequence: CDR1 GTSNPN, CDR2 SVGIG (reference sequence). CDR3 length: 15 residues. The V and J ends lost 5 bases and 1 base, in that order; junction bases with no gene match: 10. RNA was extracted from bulk tissue without any cell sorting. Newly diagnosed lung cancer patients had thoracic surgery in China, August–late 2014, without prior chemotherapy. The chain is built from TRBV30 and TRBJ2-7; TRBD2 matches at 8 bases. The sequence was collected from a man aged 55 to 70 with non-small cell lung cancer. The sample taken for sequencing was lung tumor tissue. CDR3 bases: TGTGCCTGGCGGCGTGGAACGGGAGGGTCCTACGAGCAGTACTTC. Amino acid sequence: CAWRRGTGGSYEQYF. Full variable domain (outside the CDR3, taken from reference TRBV30 and TRBJ2-7): SQTIHQWPATLVQPVGSPLSLECTVEGTSNPNLYWYRQAAGRGLQLLFYSVGIGQISSEVPQNLSASRPQDRQFILSSKKLLLSDSGFYLCAWRRGTGGSYEQYFGPGTRLTVT.